The clone carrying this T cell receptor beta chain has a handful of counts. Antigen: not known. V dropped 3 bases and J dropped 6 bases, with 8 bases sitting between them. The CDR3 loop spans 13 amino acids. CDR1 and CDR2 (germline): MNHEY, SMNVEV (reference sequence). This entry is derived from a study of molecular identifiers for immune sequencing clone quantification. Notes on the study in general: Identical TCR molecules that share a barcode could lead to an underestimation of highly expanded clone sizes.

TCRdb re-analysed the PCR reads in MiXCR, keeping a single row per CDR3 protein. The sample has about 640,000 distinct CDR3 sequences, just under 20% seen once. The chain combines TRBV27 with TRBJ2-2; no clear D. Specimen: naive CD8+ T cells from blood, with Jurkat cell RNA spiked in. Subset specified: FACS-sorted CD8+CD4-CCR7+CD45RA+ naive T cells. The clonotype comes from a human donor in good health. Some libraries in this study had Jurkat cell RNA spiked in. CDR3 in amino acids: CASSFSDPGELFF. CDR3 bases: TGTGCCAGCAGTTTCTCTGACCCCGGGGAGCTGTTTTTT.